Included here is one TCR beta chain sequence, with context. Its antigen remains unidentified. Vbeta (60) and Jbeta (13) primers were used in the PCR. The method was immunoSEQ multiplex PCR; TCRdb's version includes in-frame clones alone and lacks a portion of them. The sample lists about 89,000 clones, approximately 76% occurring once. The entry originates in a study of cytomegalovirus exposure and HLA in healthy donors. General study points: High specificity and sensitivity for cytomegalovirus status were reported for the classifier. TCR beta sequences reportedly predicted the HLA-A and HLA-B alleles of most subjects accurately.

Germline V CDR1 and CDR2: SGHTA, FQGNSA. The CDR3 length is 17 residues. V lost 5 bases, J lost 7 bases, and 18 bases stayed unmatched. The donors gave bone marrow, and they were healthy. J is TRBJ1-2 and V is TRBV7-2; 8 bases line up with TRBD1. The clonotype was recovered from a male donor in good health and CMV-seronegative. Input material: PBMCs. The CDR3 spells CASSRRDRIRLGGGYTF. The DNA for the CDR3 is TGTGCCAGCAGCCGTCGGGACAGGATCCGACTTGGGGGTGGCTACACCTTC. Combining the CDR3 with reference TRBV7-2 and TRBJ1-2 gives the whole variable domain GAGVSQSPSNKVTEKGKDVELRCDPISGHTALYWYRQSLGQGLEFLIYFQGNSAPDKSGLPSDRFSAERTGGSVSTLTIQRTQQEDSAVYLCASSRRDRIRLGGGYTFGSGTRLTVV.